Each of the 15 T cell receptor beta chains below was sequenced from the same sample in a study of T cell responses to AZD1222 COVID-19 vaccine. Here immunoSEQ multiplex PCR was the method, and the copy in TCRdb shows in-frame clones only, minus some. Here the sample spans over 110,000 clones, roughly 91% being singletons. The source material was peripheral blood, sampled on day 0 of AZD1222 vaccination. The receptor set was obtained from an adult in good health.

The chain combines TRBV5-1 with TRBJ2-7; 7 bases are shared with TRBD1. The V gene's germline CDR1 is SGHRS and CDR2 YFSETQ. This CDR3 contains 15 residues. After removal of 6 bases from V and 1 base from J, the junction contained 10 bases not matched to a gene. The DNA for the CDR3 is TGCGCCAGCACCCCAGGGACAGCCCTATCCTACGAGCAGTACTTC. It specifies CASTPGTALSYEQYF. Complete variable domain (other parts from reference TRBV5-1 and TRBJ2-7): KAGVTQTPRYLIKTRGQQVTLSCSPISGHRSVSWYQQTPGQGLQFLFEYFSETQRNKGNFPGRFSGRQFSNSRSEMNVSTLELGDSALYLCASTPGTALSYEQYFGPGTRLTVT.

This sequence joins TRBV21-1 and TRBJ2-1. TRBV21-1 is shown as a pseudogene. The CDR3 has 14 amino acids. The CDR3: CASNRAFGTNEQFF. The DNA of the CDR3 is TGTGCCAGCAACCGGGCCTTTGGGACCAATGAGCAGTTCTTC.

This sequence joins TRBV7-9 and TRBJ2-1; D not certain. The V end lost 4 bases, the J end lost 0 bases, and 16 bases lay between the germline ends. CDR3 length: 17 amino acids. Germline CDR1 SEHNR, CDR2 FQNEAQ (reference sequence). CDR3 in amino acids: CASSSLRTRTSYNEQFF. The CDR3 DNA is TGTGCCAGCAGCTCTCTCCGGACGCGAACCTCCTACAATGAGCAGTTCTTC.

The CDR3 spells CASSSRVGTEAFF. DNA of the CDR3: TGTGCCAGCAGTTCCAGGGTAGGTACTGAAGCTTTCTTT. The chain joins TRBV13 to TRBJ1-1; TRBD1 is a possible D gene (5 bases). Trimming stripped 6 bases from V and 5 bases from J, with 13 bases between. The CDR3 runs 13 residues. From germline, CDR1 is PRHDT and CDR2 FYEKMQ (reference sequence).

The CDR3 region has the DNA TGTGCCAGCAGCTGGGGGACAGGGGACACTGAAGCTTTCTTT. Its protein is CASSWGTGDTEAFF. The chain combines TRBV7-9 with TRBJ1-1; 10 bases are shared with TRBD1. The CDR3 sequence is 14 residues long. Losses at the gene ends were 4 bases for V and 3 bases for J; bases not matched to a gene: 2. Germline V gene sequence: CDR1 SEHNR, CDR2 FQNEAQ (reference sequence). The full variable domain, completed using reference TRBV7-9 and TRBJ1-1, is DTGVSQNPRHKITKRGQNVTFRCDPISEHNRLYWYRQTLGQGPEFLTYFQNEAQLEKSRLLSDRFSAERPKGSFSTLEIQRTEQGDSAMYLCASSWGTGDTEAFFGQGTRLTVV.

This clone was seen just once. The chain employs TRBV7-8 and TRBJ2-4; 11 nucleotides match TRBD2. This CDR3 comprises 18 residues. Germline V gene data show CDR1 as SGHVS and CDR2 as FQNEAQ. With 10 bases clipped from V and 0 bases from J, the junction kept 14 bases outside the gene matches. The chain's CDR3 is CATSPETSGARAKNIQYF. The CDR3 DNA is TGTGCCACCTCCCCCGAGACTAGCGGGGCCCGAGCCAAAAACATTCAGTACTTC.

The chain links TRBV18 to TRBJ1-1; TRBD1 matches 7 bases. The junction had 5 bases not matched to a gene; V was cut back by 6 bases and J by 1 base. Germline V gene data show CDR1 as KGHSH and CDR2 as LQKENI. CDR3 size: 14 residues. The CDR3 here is CASSHGTANTEAFF. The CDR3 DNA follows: TGTGCCAGCTCTCACGGGACAGCGAACACTGAAGCTTTCTTT.

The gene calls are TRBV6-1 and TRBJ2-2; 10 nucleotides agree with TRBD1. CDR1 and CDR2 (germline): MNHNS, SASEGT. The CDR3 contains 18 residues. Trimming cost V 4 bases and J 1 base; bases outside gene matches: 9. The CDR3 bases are TGTGCCAGCAGTGTCCCGACAGGGGGCGCGGGGAACACCGGGGAGCTGTTTTTT. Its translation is CASSVPTGGAGNTGELFF.

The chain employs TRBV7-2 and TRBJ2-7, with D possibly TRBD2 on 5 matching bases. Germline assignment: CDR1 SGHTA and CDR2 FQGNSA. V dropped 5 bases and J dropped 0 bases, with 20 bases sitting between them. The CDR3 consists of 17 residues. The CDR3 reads CASSPRWELLSSYEQYF. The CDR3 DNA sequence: TGTGCCAGCAGCCCCAGGTGGGAGCTCCTGAGCTCCTACGAGCAGTACTTC.

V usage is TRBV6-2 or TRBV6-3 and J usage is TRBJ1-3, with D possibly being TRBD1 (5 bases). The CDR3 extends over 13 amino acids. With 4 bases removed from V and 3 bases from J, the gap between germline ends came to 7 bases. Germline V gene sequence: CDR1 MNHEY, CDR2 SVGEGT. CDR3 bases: TGTGCCAGCAGTTCGGGGCGTGGAAACACCATATATTTT. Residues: CASSSGRGNTIYF.

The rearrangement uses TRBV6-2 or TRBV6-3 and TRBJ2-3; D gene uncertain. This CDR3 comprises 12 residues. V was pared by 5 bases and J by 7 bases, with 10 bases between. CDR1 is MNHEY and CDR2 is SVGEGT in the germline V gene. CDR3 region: CASSGNPNTQYF. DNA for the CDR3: TGTGCCAGCAGTGGGAACCCGAATACGCAGTATTTT.

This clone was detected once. The CDR3 loop reads CASSTGENQPQHF. The CDR3 DNA is TGTGCCAGCAGCACCGGGGAGAATCAGCCCCAGCATTTT. The rearrangement joins TRBV7-2 to TRBJ1-5; D unclear. The CDR3 has 13 residues. Trimming left V 5 bases short and J 4 bases short, with 9 bases between. Germline CDR1 is SGHTA and CDR2 is FQGNSA.

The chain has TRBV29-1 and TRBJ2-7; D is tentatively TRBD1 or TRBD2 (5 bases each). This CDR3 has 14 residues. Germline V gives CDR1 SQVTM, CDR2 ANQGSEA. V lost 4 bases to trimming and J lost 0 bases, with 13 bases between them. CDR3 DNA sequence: TGCAGCGTTGTCGGGGCAGGCAGCTCCTACGAGCAGTACTTC. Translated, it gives CSVVGAGSSYEQYF.

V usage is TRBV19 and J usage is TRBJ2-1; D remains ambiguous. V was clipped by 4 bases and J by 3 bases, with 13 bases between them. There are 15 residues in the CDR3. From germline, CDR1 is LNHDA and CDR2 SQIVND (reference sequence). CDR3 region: CASSTRSSFYNEQFF. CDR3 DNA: TGTGCCAGTAGTACCAGGTCCTCCTTCTACAATGAGCAGTTCTTC.

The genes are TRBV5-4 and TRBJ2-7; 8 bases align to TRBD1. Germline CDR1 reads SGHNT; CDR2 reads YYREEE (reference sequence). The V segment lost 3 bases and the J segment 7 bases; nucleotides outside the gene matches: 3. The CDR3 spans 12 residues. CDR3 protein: CASSSGGGEQYF. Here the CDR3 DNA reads TGTGCCAGCAGCTCAGGGGGCGGGGAGCAGTACTTC.